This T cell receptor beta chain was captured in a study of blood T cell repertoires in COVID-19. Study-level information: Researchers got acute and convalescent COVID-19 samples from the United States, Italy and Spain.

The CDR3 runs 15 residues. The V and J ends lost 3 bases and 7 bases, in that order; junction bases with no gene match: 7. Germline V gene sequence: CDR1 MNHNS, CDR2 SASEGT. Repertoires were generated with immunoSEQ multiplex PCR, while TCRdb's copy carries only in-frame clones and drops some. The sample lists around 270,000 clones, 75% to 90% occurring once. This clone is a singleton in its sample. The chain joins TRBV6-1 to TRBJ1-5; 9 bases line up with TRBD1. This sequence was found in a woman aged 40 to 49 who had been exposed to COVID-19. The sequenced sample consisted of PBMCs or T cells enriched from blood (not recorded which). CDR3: CASSEMDRGGQPQHF. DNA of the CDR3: TGTGCCAGCAGTGAGATGGACAGGGGTGGACAGCCCCAGCATTTT.